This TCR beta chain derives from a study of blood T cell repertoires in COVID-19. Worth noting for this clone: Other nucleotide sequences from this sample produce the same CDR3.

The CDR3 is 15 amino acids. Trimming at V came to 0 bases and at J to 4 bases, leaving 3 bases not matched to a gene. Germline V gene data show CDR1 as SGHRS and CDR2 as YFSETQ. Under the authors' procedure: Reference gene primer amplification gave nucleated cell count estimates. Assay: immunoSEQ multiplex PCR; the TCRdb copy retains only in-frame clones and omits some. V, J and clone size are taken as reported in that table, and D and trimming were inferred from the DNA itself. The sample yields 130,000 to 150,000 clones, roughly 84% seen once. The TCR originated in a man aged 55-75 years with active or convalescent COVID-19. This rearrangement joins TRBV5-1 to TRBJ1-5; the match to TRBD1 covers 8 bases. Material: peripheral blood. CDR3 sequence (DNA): TGCGCCAGCAGCTTGGACGGACAGGGAAATCAGCCCCAGCATTTT. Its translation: CASSLDGQGNQPQHF. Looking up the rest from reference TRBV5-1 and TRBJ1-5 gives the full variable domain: KAGVTQTPRYLIKTRGQQVTLSCSPISGHRSVSWYQQTPGQGLQFLFEYFSETQRNKGNFPGRFSGRQFSNSRSEMNVSTLELGDSALYLCASSLDGQGNQPQHFGDGTRLSIL.